The T cell receptor beta chain under discussion was sequenced for a study of T cells in localized non-small cell lung cancer. General study findings and limits: Median detection of top 100 tumor clones in adjacent lung was 57 clones.

The CDR3 covers 14 residues. Germline-derived CDR1 and CDR2 are LGHNT and FRNRAP. Profiling relied on immunoSEQ multiplex PCR, and the TCRdb table lists in-frame clones only, not all of them. Among around 4,100 clones listed, 20% to 30% were seen once. This clone has just a few counts. Its antigen is not identified. The junction does not match germline at one end; this may be a read error. The sequence derives from a man aged 40-75 years with stage II lung adenocarcinoma. The sequenced sample was lung tumor tissue, obtained before any cancer treatment. This rearrangement joins TRBV12-5 to TRBJ1-4; D perhaps matches TRBD1 (5 bases). The CDR3 sequence: CASRRDVLNGKLFF. CDR3 in DNA: TGTGCTAGTCGACGGGACGTTCTGAATGGAAAACTGTTTTTT.